The rows below give T cell receptor beta chains drawn from one sample of a study of regulatory T cells in long-lasting Graves disease. MiXCR was run by TCRdb on the multiplex PCR reads, yielding one entry per CDR3 protein. Among hundreds of thousands of distinct CDR3 sequences listed, about 20% were seen once. Source: peripheral blood mononuclear cells (PBMCs), taken when the disease was refractory, from a patient treated with antithyroid drugs. These receptors all come from a female donor with Graves disease. Each CDR3 is given with its conserved first and last residue. Fields, in order: CDR3 DNA, CDR3 protein, clone size, CDR3 length, J gene, V gene, D gene. A D gene is named only where the DNA matches it firmly. Size is stated for part of the rows, as once, few or many counts, or as a class when the clone is expanded.

DNA: TGTGCCAGCAGCTACAGGACTAGTGGGGAATACGAGCAGTACTTC
CDR3: CASSYRTSGEYEQYF
size: NA
length: 15
J: TRBJ2-7
V: TRBV12-3/TRBV12-4
D: TRBD2

DNA: TGTGCCAGTAGTTCCCTTTCCCAGGGTCTCACGTTCTACACCTTC
CDR3: CASSSLSQGLTFYTF
size: NA
length: 15
J: TRBJ1-2
V: TRBV19
D: NA

DNA: TGTGCCACCAGCTGGACTAGCGGGATAGAGACCCAGTACTTC
CDR3: CATSWTSGIETQYF
size: many
length: 14
J: TRBJ2-5
V: TRBV15
D: TRBD2

DNA: TGTGCCAGCAGTTACTCAGGGGCGGGAGGCTACACCTTC
CDR3: CASSYSGAGGYTF
size: NA
length: 13
J: TRBJ1-2
V: TRBV6-5
D: NA

DNA: TGTGCCAGCAGCGTAGCAGCGGGGGGTAGAGAGACCCAGTACTTC
CDR3: CASSVAAGGRETQYF
size: many
length: 15
J: TRBJ2-5
V: TRBV9
D: TRBD2

DNA: TGTGCCTGGATCGGGACGGCAAACACCATATATTTT
CDR3: CAWIGTANTIYF
size: NA
length: 12
J: TRBJ1-3
V: TRBV30
D: NA

DNA: TGTGCCAGCAGGGGGGTGGAGACCCAGTACTTC
CDR3: CASRGVETQYF
size: many
length: 11
J: TRBJ2-5
V: TRBV6-1
D: NA

DNA: TGTGCCAGCAGTATAACAGGGGGCGAGCAGTACTTC
CDR3: CASSITGGEQYF
size: many
length: 12
J: TRBJ2-7
V: TRBV6-2/TRBV6-3
D: TRBD1

DNA: TGTGCCAGCTCACCATGGACAGGGGGCCTAAATCAGCCCCAGCATTTT
CDR3: CASSPWTGGLNQPQHF
size: few
length: 16
J: TRBJ1-5
V: TRBV28
D: TRBD1

DNA: TGTGCCAGCAGTTACGGTGCTAACTATGGCTACACCTTC
CDR3: CASSYGANYGYTF
size: many
length: 13
J: TRBJ1-2
V: TRBV28
D: NA

DNA: TGTGCCAGCAGTTTTAGTAATTACGACGCAGCCTACCAGCATTTT
CDR3: CASSFSNYDAAYQHF
size: many
length: 15
J: TRBJ1-5
V: TRBV27
D: NA

DNA: TGTGCCAGTAGTGCCCCCGGGGAGGGGAACACTGAAGCTTTCTTT
CDR3: CASSAPGEGNTEAFF
size: many
length: 15
J: TRBJ1-1
V: TRBV19
D: NA

DNA: TGCAGTGCTAGAGATGGAGGGTTAGTAGGCAATCAGCCCCAGCATTTT
CDR3: CSARDGGLVGNQPQHF
size: many
length: 16
J: TRBJ1-5
V: TRBV20-1
D: NA

DNA: TGTGCCAGCAGTGTCCAGGAGTCCTACGAGCAGTACTTC
CDR3: CASSVQESYEQYF
size: many
length: 13
J: TRBJ2-7
V: TRBV2
D: NA

DNA: TGCAGTGTTGGACACCACTACGAGCAGTACTTC
CDR3: CSVGHHYEQYF
size: NA
length: 11
J: TRBJ2-7
V: TRBV20-1
D: NA

DNA: TGTGCCAGCAGTGACTCGGGACAGACTCGAGAGACCCAGTACTTC
CDR3: CASSDSGQTRETQYF
size: few
length: 15
J: TRBJ2-5
V: TRBV27
D: TRBD1

DNA: TGTGCCAGCAGTCGTGTCGGACAGGGCGTAGAGACCCAGTACTTC
CDR3: CASSRVGQGVETQYF
size: many
length: 15
J: TRBJ2-5
V: TRBV7-2
D: TRBD1

DNA: TGCGCCAGCAGGGGACAGGGATCCTATGGCTACACCTTC
CDR3: CASRGQGSYGYTF
size: NA
length: 13
J: TRBJ1-2
V: TRBV10-2
D: TRBD1

DNA: TGTGCCAGCAGACTATTCCAGGGATCTGGAAACACCATATATTTT
CDR3: CASRLFQGSGNTIYF
size: many
length: 15
J: TRBJ1-3
V: TRBV28
D: NA

DNA: TGTGCCAGCAGCTTAGATGACACCAGGGAGCAGTACTTC
CDR3: CASSLDDTREQYF
size: NA
length: 13
J: TRBJ2-7
V: TRBV11-3
D: NA

DNA: TGCAGTGCTCCATTCGCCGGACTAGCGACCGGGGAGCTGTTTTTT
CDR3: CSAPFAGLATGELFF
size: NA
length: 15
J: TRBJ2-2
V: TRBV20-1
D: TRBD2

DNA: TGTGCCAGCAGCTTAGCGCCGCGCCAAGAGACCCAGTACTTC
CDR3: CASSLAPRQETQYF
size: many
length: 14
J: TRBJ2-5
V: TRBV7-2
D: NA

DNA: TGTGCCAGCAGTTACTCCGAAGGGGGAGGCTACACCTTC
CDR3: CASSYSEGGGYTF
size: NA
length: 13
J: TRBJ1-2
V: TRBV6-5
D: NA

DNA: TGTGCCACCAGCGCCCGGGCCCTCGCATCCTACGAGCAGTACTTC
CDR3: CATSARALASYEQYF
size: few
length: 15
J: TRBJ2-7
V: TRBV15
D: NA

DNA: TGTGCCAGCAGCTCTACAGGGCGCGATTCACCCCTCCACTTT
CDR3: CASSSTGRDSPLHF
size: many
length: 14
J: TRBJ1-6
V: TRBV7-9
D: NA

DNA: TGCAGCGTTAGGTTAAGAAACACCATATATTTT
CDR3: CSVRLRNTIYF
size: NA
length: 11
J: TRBJ1-3
V: TRBV29-1
D: NA

DNA: TGTGCCAGCAGCTCCTCTGCTGTGAACACTGAAGCTTTCTTT
CDR3: CASSSSAVNTEAFF
size: NA
length: 14
J: TRBJ1-1
V: TRBV7-9
D: NA

DNA: TGTGCCAGCAGCTACCATTCTGTTCCCGGTGGCGAGCAGTACTTC
CDR3: CASSYHSVPGGEQYF
size: NA
length: 15
J: TRBJ2-7
V: TRBV6-2/TRBV6-3
D: NA

DNA: TGTGCTAGTGGTTCGGGAAACTCTAACTATGGCTACACCTTC
CDR3: CASGSGNSNYGYTF
size: NA
length: 14
J: TRBJ1-2
V: TRBV12-5
D: NA

DNA: TGTGCCAGCAGTTTACCCCGGGGGGAGCAGTACTTC
CDR3: CASSLPRGEQYF
size: few
length: 12
J: TRBJ2-7
V: TRBV12-3/TRBV12-4
D: NA

DNA: TGTGCCTTATACCGGACTAGCGACTACGAGCAGTACTTC
CDR3: CALYRTSDYEQYF
size: many
length: 13
J: TRBJ2-7
V: TRBV6-2/TRBV6-3
D: TRBD2

DNA: TGTGCCAGCAGTCCACGGGGGGCAGGGCAGCCCCAGCATTTT
CDR3: CASSPRGAGQPQHF
size: few
length: 14
J: TRBJ1-5
V: TRBV27
D: NA

DNA: TGCGCCAGCAGCTTGGCCCTGACTAGAATTGGTGAGACCCAGTACTTC
CDR3: CASSLALTRIGETQYF
size: few
length: 16
J: TRBJ2-5
V: TRBV5-1
D: NA

DNA: TGTGCCAGCAGTGAATTATCGTGGACGCCCGATAGGAACACCATATATTTT
CDR3: CASSELSWTPDRNTIYF
size: NA
length: 17
J: TRBJ1-3
V: TRBV25-1
D: NA

DNA: TGTGCCAGCAGCATGACAGGGCCCTACGAGCAGTACTTC
CDR3: CASSMTGPYEQYF
size: many
length: 13
J: TRBJ2-7
V: TRBV7-2
D: TRBD1

DNA: TGTGCCAGTGCCAAAGGGGGGATTATAACTGAAGCTTTCTTT
CDR3: CASAKGGIITEAFF
size: NA
length: 14
J: TRBJ1-1
V: TRBV19
D: NA

DNA: TGCAGCGTTGAACCGGGACAGGGGGATGAAAAACTGTTTTTT
CDR3: CSVEPGQGDEKLFF
size: few
length: 14
J: TRBJ1-4
V: TRBV29-1
D: TRBD1

DNA: TGTGCCAGCAGACCTGGGACAGCCTCTTCCTACGAGCAGTACTTC
CDR3: CASRPGTASSYEQYF
size: many
length: 15
J: TRBJ2-7
V: TRBV6-1
D: TRBD1

DNA: TGTGTCGTTCACAGGGTAGGGGGGACCGGGGAGCTGTTTTTT
CDR3: CVVHRVGGTGELFF
size: NA
length: 14
J: TRBJ2-2
V: TRBV28
D: NA

DNA: TGTGCCAGCAGTTTACACAGCCATAGCAATCAGCCCCAGCATTTT
CDR3: CASSLHSHSNQPQHF
size: many
length: 15
J: TRBJ1-5
V: TRBV12-3/TRBV12-4
D: NA

DNA: TGTGCCTGGAGTGATTTATACAGGGTAGGGGTCACTGAAGCTTTCTTT
CDR3: CAWSDLYRVGVTEAFF
size: NA
length: 16
J: TRBJ1-1
V: TRBV30
D: NA

DNA: TGTGCCAGCAGTTTCGAACCGGGACACCAAGTCAATCAGCCCCAGCATTTT
CDR3: CASSFEPGHQVNQPQHF
size: many
length: 17
J: TRBJ1-5
V: TRBV12-3/TRBV12-4
D: NA

DNA: TGTGCCAGCAGTTTTGTGGGGGGGGAGACCCAGTACTTC
CDR3: CASSFVGGETQYF
size: many
length: 13
J: TRBJ2-5
V: TRBV28
D: TRBD2

DNA: TGTGCCAGCAGCCCACGCAGGGTCGAATCCGGGGAGCTGTTTTTT
CDR3: CASSPRRVESGELFF
size: few
length: 15
J: TRBJ2-2
V: TRBV9
D: NA

DNA: TGTGCCAGCAGCTTGGGTACCGATAACTATGGCTACACCTTC
CDR3: CASSLGTDNYGYTF
size: NA
length: 14
J: TRBJ1-2
V: TRBV7-9
D: NA

DNA: TGTGCCAGCAGTTACTCGATGGGGGGCTCCTACGAGCAGTACTTC
CDR3: CASSYSMGGSYEQYF
size: many
length: 15
J: TRBJ2-7
V: TRBV6-6
D: NA

DNA: TGTGCCAGCAGCTTATGGGGAGAGAACACTGAAGCTTTCTTT
CDR3: CASSLWGENTEAFF
size: many
length: 14
J: TRBJ1-1
V: TRBV2
D: NA

DNA: TGTGCCAGCAGCTTAGATGGCACCGGGGAGCTGTTTTTT
CDR3: CASSLDGTGELFF
size: few
length: 13
J: TRBJ2-2
V: TRBV11-2
D: NA

DNA: TGTGCCAGCAGTGCTCACAGGGAGAAAGAGACCCAGTACTTC
CDR3: CASSAHREKETQYF
size: many
length: 14
J: TRBJ2-5
V: TRBV12-3/TRBV12-4
D: NA

DNA: TGTGCCAGCAGCCAATCTCGGGCAGGGGTCCTGACTTTC
CDR3: CASSQSRAGVLTF
size: few
length: 13
J: TRBJ2-6
V: TRBV14
D: NA